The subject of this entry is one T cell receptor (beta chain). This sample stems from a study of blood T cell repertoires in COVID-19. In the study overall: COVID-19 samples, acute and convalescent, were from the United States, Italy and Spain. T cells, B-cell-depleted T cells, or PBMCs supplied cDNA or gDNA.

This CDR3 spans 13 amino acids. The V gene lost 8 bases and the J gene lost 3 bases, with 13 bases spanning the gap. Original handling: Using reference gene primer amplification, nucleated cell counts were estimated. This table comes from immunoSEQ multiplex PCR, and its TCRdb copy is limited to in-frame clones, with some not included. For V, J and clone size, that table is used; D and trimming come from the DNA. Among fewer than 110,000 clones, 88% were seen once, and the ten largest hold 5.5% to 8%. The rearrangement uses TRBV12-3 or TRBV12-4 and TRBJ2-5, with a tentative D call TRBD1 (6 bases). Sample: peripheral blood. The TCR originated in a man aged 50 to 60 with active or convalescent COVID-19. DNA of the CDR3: TGTGCCAGCGCCTTTGGACAGAAAGAGACCCAGTACTTC. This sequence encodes CASAFGQKETQYF.